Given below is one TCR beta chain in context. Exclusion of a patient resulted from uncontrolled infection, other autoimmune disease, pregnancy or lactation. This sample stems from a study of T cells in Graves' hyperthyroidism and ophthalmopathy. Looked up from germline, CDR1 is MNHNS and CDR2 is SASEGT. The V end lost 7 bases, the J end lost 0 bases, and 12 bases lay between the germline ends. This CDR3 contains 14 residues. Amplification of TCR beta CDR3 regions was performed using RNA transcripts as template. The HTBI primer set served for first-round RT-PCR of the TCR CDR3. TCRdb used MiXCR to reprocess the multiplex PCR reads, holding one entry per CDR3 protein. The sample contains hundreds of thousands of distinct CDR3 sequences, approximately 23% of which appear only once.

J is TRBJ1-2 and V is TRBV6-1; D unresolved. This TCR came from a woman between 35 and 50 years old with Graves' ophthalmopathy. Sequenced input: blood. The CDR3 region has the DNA TGTGCCAGCACGGGCCATAACTCTAACTATGGCTACACCTTC. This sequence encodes CASTGHNSNYGYTF.